This TCR beta chain was identified during a study of blood T cell repertoires in COVID-19. Study information: Spain, Italy and the United States supplied samples that represented acute and convalescent COVID-19. In each case, the material was cDNA or gDNA derived from T cells, B-cell-depleted T cells, or PBMCs.

Original analysis: Counts of nucleated cells, estimated from reference gene primer amplification, were obtained. Using immunoSEQ multiplex PCR, the repertoire was profiled, and TCRdb retains in-frame clones only, with some absent. The V and J calls and clone size are taken from that table; D and trimming were inferred from the DNA. The sample carries around 120,000 clones, 90% recorded once. Germline assignment: CDR1 MNHEY and CDR2 SMNVEV (reference sequence). The CDR3 is made up of 17 amino acids. J lost 0 bases, V lost 2 bases, and 6 bases had no gene match. Sequences were obtained from peripheral blood. The clonotype comes from a human donor with active COVID-19. The donor label of this sample is uncertain. The V call is TRBV27, the J call TRBJ2-3; TRBD2 agrees at 9 bases. CDR3 protein: CASSLRLAVPSTDTQYF. The CDR3 DNA reads TGTGCCAGCAGTTTACGACTAGCGGTACCTAGCACAGATACGCAGTATTTT.